Listed below are T cell receptor beta chains from one sample, sequenced in a study of cytomegalovirus exposure and HLA in healthy donors. Only in-frame clones appear in the TCRdb table, and some are missing; sequencing was by immunoSEQ multiplex PCR. This table holds about 180,000 clones, around 79% found once. The sample was PBMCs. These receptors all come from a female donor in good health and CMV-seronegative. Each CDR3 is given with its conserved first and last residue. The D gene is left open where the match is weak. Clone size is not always given. Where it is, it says once, few, many or a class for expanded clones.

V gene,CDR3 length,clone size,D gene,J gene,CDR3 protein,CDR3 DNA
TRBV28,20,.,TRBD2,TRBJ2-4,CASSSETGTSGSGGKNIQYF,TGTGCCAGCAGTTCCGAAACCGGGACTAGCGGGAGCGGGGGCAAAAACATTCAGTACTTC
TRBV7-2,13,.,.,TRBJ1-2,CASSLTSRDGYTF,TGTGCCAGCAGCCTCACCTCGCGGGATGGCTACACCTTC
TRBV7-3,17,.,.,TRBJ1-2,CASSLVGAQDGVGRYTF,TGTGCCAGCAGCTTAGTTGGGGCCCAGGACGGAGTAGGTCGCTACACCTTC
TRBV27,13,.,.,TRBJ2-7,CASRSQVPNEQYF,TGTGCCAGCAGATCTCAGGTTCCAAACGAGCAGTACTTC
TRBV27,15,.,TRBD1,TRBJ1-1,CASSSRDRVNTEAFF,TGTGCCAGCAGTTCAAGGGACAGGGTGAACACTGAAGCTTTCTTT
TRBV5-4,14,once,.,TRBJ2-7,CASSLGWSGGEQYF,TGTGCCAGCAGCCTCGGATGGTCTGGCGGCGAGCAGTACTTC
TRBV30,14,.,.,TRBJ2-3,CAWSDGTGTDTQYF,TGTGCCTGGAGCGACGGGACTGGCACAGATACGCAGTATTTT
TRBV28,15,few,.,TRBJ2-2,CATEGRPSNTGELFF,TGTGCCACAGAGGGAAGACCGAGCAACACCGGGGAGCTGTTTTTT
TRBV5-1,16,.,TRBD2,TRBJ2-7,CASSPRGVGEGYEQYF,TGCGCCAGCAGCCCCCGTGGTGTCGGGGAGGGGTACGAGCAGTACTTC
TRBV7-3,16,.,.,TRBJ2-3,CASSSPSRGKTDTQYF,TGTGCCAGCAGCTCCCCTAGCAGAGGGAAAACAGATACGCAGTATTTT
TRBV6-5,14,.,.,TRBJ1-5,CASGREALPQPQHF,TGTGCCAGCGGGCGGGAAGCCCTCCCCCAGCCCCAGCATTTT
TRBV4-2,17,.,.,TRBJ1-3,CASSQDVRGHSGNTIYF,TGTGCCAGCAGCCAAGATGTAAGAGGGCACTCTGGAAACACCATATATTTT
TRBV6-5,14,.,TRBD1,TRBJ2-7,CASRTDRVSYEQYF,TGTGCCAGCAGGACCGACAGGGTCTCCTACGAGCAGTACTTC
TRBV7-2,17,.,TRBD2,TRBJ2-1,CASRGWSRERTYNEQFF,TGTGCCAGCAGGGGGTGGTCGCGGGAGAGAACCTACAATGAGCAGTTCTTC
TRBV27,10,.,TRBD2,TRBJ2-4,CASSQREGYF,TGTGCCAGCAGTCAGCGGGAGGGGTACTTC
TRBV29-1,10,.,.,TRBJ1-2,CSVAQSGYTF,TGCAGCGTTGCTCAGTCCGGCTACACCTTC
TRBV5-1,15,.,.,TRBJ2-2,CASRSGDTEPGELFF,TGCGCCAGCAGATCCGGGGACACAGAGCCCGGGGAGCTGTTTTTT
TRBV15,14,.,.,TRBJ1-1,CATSARGRDTEAFF,TGTGCCACCAGCGCCCGAGGCAGGGACACTGAAGCTTTCTTT
TRBV7-2,14,once,.,TRBJ2-4,CASSLDRVGNIQYF,TGTGCCAGCAGCTTAGACAGGGTTGGGAACATTCAGTACTTC